This TCR beta chain comes out of a study of CD8+ T cells in alopecia areata. Points on this clone: Its antigen is unknown.

Germline lookup yields CDR1 MNHEY and CDR2 SVGAGI. This CDR3 has 15 amino acids. Losses at the gene ends were 2 bases for V and 8 bases for J; bases not matched to a gene: 12. Study-wide results and caveats: In scalp, tofacitinib significantly decreased clonality and expanded CD8+ clones among the top 100.

cDNA reverse transcribed from extracted RNA served as the sequencing template. The protocol was immunoSEQ multiplex PCR, while the TCRdb copy is restricted to in-frame clones and leaves out a portion. The sample carries about 190,000 clones, under 70% recorded once. The treatment here: oral pan-JAK inhibitor, 5-10 mg twice daily. Lesional scalp tissue (obtained by punch biopsy) and peripheral blood were collected from alopecia areata patients. The sequencing used CD4+ T cells sorted from blood, collected at week 4, from a patient treated with tofacitinib. The chain combines TRBV6-5 with TRBJ2-7, with 7 bases matching TRBD1. This receptor was identified in a human donor with alopecia areata. The CDR3 DNA reads as TGTGCCAGCAGTTACGACTTCGGACAGGTCGGCCAGCAGTACTTC. This codes for CASSYDFGQVGQQYF.